The 20 T cell receptor beta chains given below trace back to one sample, sequenced in a study of regulatory T cells in long-lasting Graves disease. Arm-PCR of CDR3 regions with iRepertoire HTBI primers generated TCR beta libraries. Each CDR3 protein gets one entry after TCRdb re-called the multiplex PCR reads with MiXCR. The sample has 350,000 to 450,000 distinct CDR3 sequences; approximately 16% are singletons. Stated time point: newly diagnosed GD, antithyroid drugs for less than 3 months. The TCR library used RNA extracted from PBMCs. These data were likewise used in another study, on T cells in Graves' hyperthyroidism and ophthalmopathy.

The starting material was peripheral blood mononuclear cells (PBMCs), obtained at new diagnosis, from a patient treated with antithyroid drugs. These receptors all come from a woman aged 40 to 55 with Graves disease.

This clonotype occurred many times. The chain couples TRBV30 to TRBJ2-1; D ambiguous. CDR1 is GTSNPN, CDR2 SVGIG, per germline (reference sequence). Trimming pared 0 bases from V and 5 bases from J, leaving 8 bases between. The CDR3 is made up of 13 amino acids. The CDR3 region is CAWSVSVNNEQFF. CDR3 DNA: TGTGCCTGGAGTGTCTCGGTTAACAATGAGCAGTTCTTC.

The rearrangement links TRBV10-2 to TRBJ2-1, with 10 nucleotides matching TRBD2. The DNA matches TRBJ2-7 better at its end, which makes the J call doubtful. This CDR3 region has 15 residues. Germline V gives CDR1 WSHSY, CDR2 SAAADI. CDR3 region: CASTALAGENNEQYF. CDR3 in DNA: TGCGCCAGCACCGCCCTAGCGGGAGAAAACAATGAGCAGTACTTC.

At least ten counts were recorded for this clonotype. V is TRBV6-2 or TRBV6-3 and J is TRBJ2-5; TRBD2 agrees at 8 bases. The CDR3 is 17 amino acids. Germline V gene sequence: CDR1 MNHEY, CDR2 SVGEGT. Trimming at V came to 4 bases and at J to 2 bases, leaving 12 bases not matched to a gene. The CDR3 is CASSFTGGTGKQETQYF. The CDR3 nucleotides are TGTGCCAGCAGTTTTACGGGAGGGACGGGTAAACAAGAGACCCAGTACTTC.

This sequence joins TRBV18 and TRBJ1-1; D uncertain. V lost 4 bases, J lost 6 bases, and 12 bases lay in between. The CDR3 sequence is 13 residues long. CDR1 and CDR2 from the germline V gene are KGHSH and LQKENI. CDR3 loop: CASSQAPSPEAFF. CDR3 DNA: TGTGCCAGCTCACAGGCTCCGAGCCCTGAAGCTTTCTTT.

This clonotype was detected many times. The chain is built from TRBV2 and TRBJ2-1; 7 bases match TRBD1. CDR1 is SNHLY and CDR2 is FYNNEI in the germline V gene. CDR3 length: 15 amino acids. Trimming at V came to 5 bases and at J to 4 bases, leaving 8 bases not matched to a gene. The CDR3 protein is CASSPDRMAYNEQFF. CDR3 sequence (DNA): TGTGCCAGCAGTCCGGACAGGATGGCATACAATGAGCAGTTCTTC.

This clonotype was seen a single time. V gene TRBV7-9 combines with J gene TRBJ2-3; D call uncertain. V shed 3 bases and J shed 3 bases, with 10 bases lying between them. The CDR3 consists of 14 residues. Germline assignment: CDR1 SEHNR and CDR2 FQNEAQ (reference sequence). The CDR3 spells CASSFTPPTDTQYF. The CDR3 DNA follows: TGTGCCAGCAGCTTCACTCCTCCAACAGATACGCAGTATTTT.

The chain joins TRBV30 to TRBJ2-5; 9 bases agree with TRBD1. This CDR3 has 14 amino acids. J lost 4 bases, V lost 0 bases, and 3 bases had no gene match. From germline, CDR1 is GTSNPN and CDR2 SVGIG (reference sequence). CDR3 loop: CAWSVLGQGETQYF. The CDR3, as DNA: TGTGCCTGGAGTGTACTGGGACAGGGAGAGACCCAGTACTTC.

About this clonotype: A much larger clone differs from this one at a single base, so this may be a read error. The chain carries TRBV18 and TRBJ2-7; TRBD2 is a possible D gene (6 bases). CDR1 is KGHSH and CDR2 is LQKENI in the germline V gene. The length of the CDR3 is 14 residues. V lost 5 bases to trimming and J lost 6 bases, with 17 bases between them. The CDR3 sequence: CASSSLGGSAEQYF. The CDR3 DNA reads as TGTGCCAGCTCATCCCTCGGGGGATCCGCCGAGCAGTACTTC.

The chain links TRBV13 to TRBJ2-7; TRBD2 agrees at 7 bases. V dropped 4 bases and J dropped 7; count of bases not matched to a gene: 10. Germline CDR1 reads PRHDT; CDR2 reads FYEKMQ (reference sequence). The CDR3 spans 14 residues. The chain's CDR3 is CASSYSGLVWEQYF. CDR3 DNA: TGTGCCAGCAGCTACAGCGGACTAGTGTGGGAGCAGTACTTC.

The CDR3 DNA sequence: TGTGCCAGCAGCTCGACTAGCGCACCCTACGAGCAGTACTTC. This translates into CASSSTSAPYEQYF. The rearrangement joins TRBV7-9 to TRBJ2-7; 8 nucleotides match TRBD2. Germline loops: CDR1 SEHNR, CDR2 FQNEAQ (reference sequence). The trim removed 4 bases at V and 2 bases at J, leaving 4 bases unmatched. The CDR3 consists of 14 residues.

This clonotype was found many times. The rearrangement joins TRBV7-9 to TRBJ2-7; the D is unclear. V gave up 1 base and J gave up 3 bases, with 10 bases separating them. Germline CDR1 SEHNR, CDR2 FQNEAQ (reference sequence). This CDR3 comprises 14 residues. CDR3 nucleotides: TGTGCCAGCAGCTTAGAGAGTGCTCTCTACGAGCAGTACTTC. It encodes CASSLESALYEQYF.

This clonotype occurred many times. The rearrangement uses TRBV3-1 and TRBJ2-3; the match to TRBD1 covers 9 bases. The CDR3 runs 15 residues. Germline CDR1 is LGHDT and CDR2 is YNNKEL (reference sequence). V was clipped by 3 bases and J by 3 bases; unmatched bases: 4. Written as DNA, the CDR3 is TGTGCCAGCAGCCATCCGGGACAGGGAACAGATACGCAGTATTTT. Translated, it gives CASSHPGQGTDTQYF.

This clonotype was detected a few times. V and J are TRBV7-8 and TRBJ1-4, with 9 bases aligning to TRBD1. V lost 1 base and J lost 8; bases outside the gene matches: 5. This CDR3 has 15 residues. Germline V gives CDR1 SGHVS, CDR2 FQNEAQ. The CDR3 DNA reads TGTGCCAGCAGCTTAGGGGACAGGGCCAGGGAAAAACTGTTTTTT. This gives the protein CASSLGDRAREKLFF.

In its sample, this clonotype was seen a few times. Relative to the germline gene, one junction end is altered; a read error may explain this. J is TRBJ2-1 and V is TRBV13, with no clear D. CDR3 length: 12 amino acids. CDR1 and CDR2 (germline): PRHDT, FYEKMQ (reference sequence). In nucleotides, the CDR3 is TGTGTCAGCAGCTTAGAAGACAATGAGCAGTTCTTC. Amino acid sequence: CVSSLEDNEQFF.

Of note for this clonotype: Just one base apart from a much larger clone, this may be a read error. The chain carries TRBV3-1 and TRBJ2-7; D remains unclear. V dropped 1 base and J dropped 4 bases, with 5 bases sitting between them. Germline lookup yields CDR1 LGHDT and CDR2 YNNKEL (reference sequence). This CDR3 comprises 12 residues. CDR3 bases: TGTGCCAGCAGCCAAGTTATGTACGAGCAGTACTTC. This sequence encodes CASSQVMYEQYF.

This clonotype occurred a few times. The J gene is TRBJ2-7, the V gene TRBV3-1; D might be TRBD1 (6 bases). The germline gives CDR1 LGHDT, CDR2 YNNKEL (reference sequence). CDR3 length: 15 amino acids. The germline V and J ends were trimmed by 0 bases and 6 bases, with 15 bases remaining between them. CDR3 sequence: CASSQDYRASIEQYF. The CDR3 DNA reads as TGTGCCAGCAGCCAAGATTACAGGGCCTCAATCGAGCAGTACTTC.

This clonotype was recorded at least ten times. CDR3 amino acids: CASSLGLAEYNEQFF. CDR3 bases: TGTGCCAGCAGCCTAGGACTAGCAGAATACAATGAGCAGTTCTTC. The chain combines TRBV7-3 with TRBJ2-1; 8 positions match TRBD2. The V gene end was trimmed by 5 bases and the J gene end by 4 bases; junction bases not matched to a gene: 7. The CDR3 runs 15 residues. CDR1 is SGHTA, CDR2 FQGTGA, per germline.

This clonotype has at least ten counts. This chain uses TRBV7-9 with TRBJ2-7, with D unresolved. Trimming removed 5 bases from V and 7 bases from J, with 15 bases in between. The CDR3 is 13 residues long. Germline-derived CDR1 and CDR2 are SEHNR and FQNEAQ (reference sequence). The CDR3 coding sequence is TGTGCCAGCAGCCCCGTCTCGGGTGAGGAGCAGTACTTC. This encodes CASSPVSGEEQYF.

This clonotype was picked up a small number of times. CDR3: CASSELGVTYEQYF. DNA for the CDR3: TGTGCCAGCAGTGAACTAGGGGTCACCTACGAGCAGTACTTC. The chain combines TRBV6-1 with TRBJ2-7, with D perhaps matching TRBD1 (5 bases). With 2 bases removed from V and 2 bases from J, the gap between germline ends came to 10 bases. Germline loops: CDR1 MNHNS, CDR2 SASEGT. There are 14 residues in the CDR3.

In its sample, this clonotype was seen a few times. This chain connects TRBV12-3 or TRBV12-4 to TRBJ2-6; maybe TRBD1 (6 bases). The CDR3 totals 18 residues. V lost 5 bases to trimming and J lost 0 bases, with 17 bases between them. In DNA, the CDR3 is TGTGCCAGCAGTGAGACCAGGGGTGGCCTCTCTGGGGCCAACGTCCTGACTTTC. Amino acids: CASSETRGGLSGANVLTF.